This TCR beta chain was profiled in a study of monozygotic twins with inflammatory bowel disease. In preparing each TCR library, 3,500 to 4,500 ng of total RNA was used. Two nested PCRs, about 17 and 10 cycles, amplified TCRalpha and TCRbeta cDNA. TCRdb re-analyzed the 5' RACE reads; it lists each CDR3 protein once, without DNA. This sample's clone table lists 200,000 to 250,000 distinct CDR3 sequences. The CDR3 totals 15 residues. Germline values: CDR1 MNHEY, CDR2 SVGAGI. This sequence joins TRBV6-5 and TRBJ1-6; TCRdb designates TRBD1, a call that cannot be tested without DNA. The receptor comes from a human donor with ulcerative colitis or Crohn's disease, or a healthy co-twin of an affected twin (not recorded which). The source material was blood. This chain's CDR3 is CASTWAVTANSPLHF.